These T cell receptor beta chains were read from a single sample in a study of T-cell reconstitution after alpha-beta-depleted transplantation in children. From the PCR reads, TCRdb called clonotypes with MiXCR, one entry per CDR3 protein. This sample has around 700,000 distinct CDR3 sequences, with approximately 14% found just once. The sequences come from PBMCs, collected before TCRalphabeta/CD19-depleted stem cell transplant. The receptor source for this set is a girl aged 2 to 10 with congenital amegakaryocytic thrombocytopenia, due to receive a stem cell transplant. CDR3s include the opening cysteine and the closing phenylalanine or tryptophan. A D gene is named only where the DNA matches it firmly. Not all rows give a size; the values are once, few, many and, for expanded clones, a class.

V gene: TRBV6-5
D gene: TRBD1
clone size: -
CDR3 length: 16
J gene: TRBJ2-2
CDR3 DNA: TGTGCCAGCAGTTACGCCGGGACAGCGAACACCGGGGAGCTGTTTTTT
CDR3 protein: CASSYAGTANTGELFF

V gene: TRBV5-1
D gene: -
clone size: -
CDR3 length: 11
J gene: TRBJ2-1
CDR3 DNA: TGCGCCAGCAACCAGGGGGGTGAGCAGTTCTTC
CDR3 protein: CASNQGGEQFF

V gene: TRBV20-1
D gene: -
clone size: many
CDR3 length: 12
J gene: TRBJ2-3
CDR3 DNA: TGCAGTGCTTCACGGAACACAGATACGCAGTATTTT
CDR3 protein: CSASRNTDTQYF

V gene: TRBV29-1
D gene: -
clone size: -
CDR3 length: 14
J gene: TRBJ2-7
CDR3 DNA: TGCAGCGTTCGTTCAAGCATGTATACCTACGAGCAGTACTTC
CDR3 protein: CSVRSSMYTYEQYF

V gene: TRBV2
D gene: -
clone size: -
CDR3 length: 15
J gene: TRBJ2-3
CDR3 DNA: TGTGCCAGCAGTCCCGGGACGGATGACACAGATACGCAGTATTTT
CDR3 protein: CASSPGTDDTDTQYF

V gene: TRBV5-1
D gene: -
clone size: -
CDR3 length: 13
J gene: TRBJ2-7
CDR3 DNA: TGCGCCAGCAGCTACGGGATCGCCTACGAGCAGTACTTC
CDR3 protein: CASSYGIAYEQYF

V gene: TRBV6-6
D gene: -
clone size: few
CDR3 length: 13
J gene: TRBJ1-1
CDR3 DNA: TGTGCCAGCAGCCCCGAGGGAACCACTGAAGCTTTCTTT
CDR3 protein: CASSPEGTTEAFF

V gene: TRBV20-1
D gene: TRBD2
clone size: many
CDR3 length: 15
J gene: TRBJ2-3
CDR3 DNA: TGCAGTGCTAGTAACGCAGCGGGGGCCCCAGATACGCAGTATTTT
CDR3 protein: CSASNAAGAPDTQYF

V gene: TRBV20-1
D gene: -
clone size: -
CDR3 length: 15
J gene: TRBJ1-4
CDR3 DNA: TGCAGTGCTAGACCCCCGATGCCAACTAATGAAAAACTGTTTTTT
CDR3 protein: CSARPPMPTNEKLFF

V gene: TRBV5-1
D gene: -
clone size: few
CDR3 length: 13
J gene: TRBJ2-7
CDR3 DNA: TGCGCCAGCAGCCGGTCTCTCAGGGACGAGCAGTACTTC
CDR3 protein: CASSRSLRDEQYF

V gene: TRBV7-9
D gene: -
clone size: -
CDR3 length: 14
J gene: TRBJ1-1
CDR3 DNA: TGTGCCAGCAGTTACCGGGAGGTGGGCACTGAAGCTTTCTTT
CDR3 protein: CASSYREVGTEAFF

V gene: TRBV5-1
D gene: -
clone size: -
CDR3 length: 15
J gene: TRBJ2-1
CDR3 DNA: TGCGCCAGCAGAATAGGGGCTTGGGTACCCAATGAGCAGTTCTTC
CDR3 protein: CASRIGAWVPNEQFF

V gene: TRBV12-3/TRBV12-4
D gene: -
clone size: few
CDR3 length: 14
J gene: TRBJ2-3
CDR3 DNA: TGTGCCAGCAGCCCTTCCATGACTAGTAATACGCAGTATTTT
CDR3 protein: CASSPSMTSNTQYF

V gene: TRBV28
D gene: -
clone size: many
CDR3 length: 14
J gene: TRBJ1-5
CDR3 DNA: TGTGCCAGCAGTCCACAGGGTTTCGGCCAGCCCCAGCATTTT
CDR3 protein: CASSPQGFGQPQHF

V gene: TRBV5-1
D gene: -
clone size: few
CDR3 length: 16
J gene: TRBJ2-7
CDR3 DNA: TGCGCCAGCAGCCCCGCTCGGCAGCGGGCTTACTACGAGCAGTACTTC
CDR3 protein: CASSPARQRAYYEQYF

V gene: TRBV6-5
D gene: -
clone size: few
CDR3 length: 14
J gene: TRBJ2-1
CDR3 DNA: TGTGCCAGCAGTTTACAGGGGCGGGGTAATGAGCAGTTCTTC
CDR3 protein: CASSLQGRGNEQFF

V gene: TRBV11-1
D gene: TRBD2
clone size: -
CDR3 length: 18
J gene: TRBJ2-1
CDR3 DNA: TGTGCCAGCAGCAGGACTAGCTCCACACTCCCTTTCTACAATGAGCAGTTCTTC
CDR3 protein: CASSRTSSTLPFYNEQFF

V gene: TRBV5-1
D gene: -
clone size: many
CDR3 length: 16
J gene: TRBJ2-4
CDR3 DNA: TGCGCCAGCAGCTTGGGGGTCCGTCTAGGAGGAGACATTCAGTACTTC
CDR3 protein: CASSLGVRLGGDIQYF

V gene: TRBV3-1
D gene: TRBD2
clone size: -
CDR3 length: 13
J gene: TRBJ2-7
CDR3 DNA: TGTGCCAGCATGGCGGGGGGTTCCTACGAGCAGTACTTC
CDR3 protein: CASMAGGSYEQYF

V gene: TRBV29-1
D gene: -
clone size: -
CDR3 length: 16
J gene: TRBJ1-1
CDR3 DNA: TGCAGCGTTGCCATACCGGAGGAGACTATGAACACTGAAGCTTTCTTT
CDR3 protein: CSVAIPEETMNTEAFF

V gene: TRBV6-2/TRBV6-3
D gene: TRBD2
clone size: -
CDR3 length: 18
J gene: TRBJ2-2
CDR3 DNA: TGTGCCAGCAGTTACTCCCTAGCGGGAGTACTCGTAGGCGGGGAGCTGTTTTTT
CDR3 protein: CASSYSLAGVLVGGELFF

V gene: TRBV29-1
D gene: -
clone size: many
CDR3 length: 13
J gene: TRBJ2-7
CDR3 DNA: TGCAGCGTGTCGGGAGTCGTAGGATACGAGCAGTACTTC
CDR3 protein: CSVSGVVGYEQYF

V gene: TRBV27
D gene: -
clone size: few
CDR3 length: 17
J gene: TRBJ2-7
CDR3 DNA: TGTGCCAGCAGTTTATACACCCTGGCTCGAGGGCCCTACGAGCAGTACTTC
CDR3 protein: CASSLYTLARGPYEQYF

V gene: TRBV7-6
D gene: TRBD2
clone size: many
CDR3 length: 17
J gene: TRBJ2-2
CDR3 DNA: TGTGCCAGCAACTCATTCCAAGCGGGAGGAACCACCGGGGAGCTGTTTTTT
CDR3 protein: CASNSFQAGGTTGELFF

V gene: TRBV7-8
D gene: -
clone size: many
CDR3 length: 18
J gene: TRBJ1-2
CDR3 DNA: TGTGCCAGCAGCTTAGGACCTAAGACAGCCCGGGTACTCGTGGGCTACACCTTC
CDR3 protein: CASSLGPKTARVLVGYTF

V gene: TRBV30
D gene: -
clone size: many
CDR3 length: 12
J gene: TRBJ2-2
CDR3 DNA: TGTGCCTGGAGTCTTTGGGAAGGGGAGCTGTTTTTT
CDR3 protein: CAWSLWEGELFF

V gene: TRBV5-1
D gene: TRBD1
clone size: many
CDR3 length: 14
J gene: TRBJ1-2
CDR3 DNA: TGCGCCAGCAGCGCGGACAGGAGATTCTATGGCTACACCTTC
CDR3 protein: CASSADRRFYGYTF

V gene: TRBV20-1
D gene: TRBD2
clone size: -
CDR3 length: 15
J gene: TRBJ2-7
CDR3 DNA: TGCAGTGCTAGAGTCCCAGCGGGAGAAATTAGCGAGCAGTACTTC
CDR3 protein: CSARVPAGEISEQYF

V gene: TRBV20-1
D gene: -
clone size: many
CDR3 length: 15
J gene: TRBJ2-3
CDR3 DNA: TGCAGTGCGGAGCCCAGGCAGGACGTGACAGATACGCAGTATTTT
CDR3 protein: CSAEPRQDVTDTQYF

V gene: TRBV6-5
D gene: -
clone size: few
CDR3 length: 15
J gene: TRBJ2-1
CDR3 DNA: TGTGCCAGCAGTTACTCCCTAGGACTCGACAATGAGCAGTTCTTC
CDR3 protein: CASSYSLGLDNEQFF

V gene: TRBV3-1
D gene: -
clone size: -
CDR3 length: 14
J gene: TRBJ2-2
CDR3 DNA: TGTGCCAGCAGCCAGCCCACAGGTCACGGGGAGCTGTTTTTT
CDR3 protein: CASSQPTGHGELFF

V gene: TRBV29-1
D gene: -
clone size: many
CDR3 length: 15
J gene: TRBJ2-2
CDR3 DNA: TGCAGCGTTGAAGATCCAGGCAGGGCCACCGGGGAGCTGTTTTTT
CDR3 protein: CSVEDPGRATGELFF

V gene: TRBV5-1
D gene: -
clone size: many
CDR3 length: 15
J gene: TRBJ2-3
CDR3 DNA: TGCGCCAGCAGCTTGAGGACTTCTAGCACAGATACGCAGTATTTT
CDR3 protein: CASSLRTSSTDTQYF

V gene: TRBV7-6
D gene: -
clone size: few
CDR3 length: 13
J gene: TRBJ1-2
CDR3 DNA: TGTGCCAGCAGCCCAGGGCCTTCTTATGGCTACACCTTC
CDR3 protein: CASSPGPSYGYTF

V gene: TRBV7-9
D gene: -
clone size: few
CDR3 length: 15
J gene: TRBJ1-2
CDR3 DNA: TGTGCCAGCAGCCGCCCAACGTGGGGGGACTATGGCTACACCTTC
CDR3 protein: CASSRPTWGDYGYTF

V gene: TRBV20-1
D gene: -
clone size: few
CDR3 length: 16
J gene: TRBJ2-3
CDR3 DNA: TGCAGTGCTAGAGGTCTACTCCCCCAATCCACAGATACGCAGTATTTT
CDR3 protein: CSARGLLPQSTDTQYF

V gene: TRBV4-2
D gene: -
clone size: many
CDR3 length: 14
J gene: TRBJ1-1
CDR3 DNA: TGTGCCAGCAGCCAACACGGGACGCCCCCTGAAGCTTTCTTT
CDR3 protein: CASSQHGTPPEAFF

V gene: TRBV15
D gene: TRBD2
clone size: -
CDR3 length: 16
J gene: TRBJ2-3
CDR3 DNA: TGTGCCACCAGCAGAGGTAGCGGGAGTAGCGCAGATACGCAGTATTTT
CDR3 protein: CATSRGSGSSADTQYF

V gene: TRBV6-5
D gene: TRBD2
clone size: few
CDR3 length: 19
J gene: TRBJ2-3
CDR3 DNA: TGTGCCAGCAGTTACGGACTAGCGGGAGGGCCTAGGGACACAGATACGCAGTATTTT
CDR3 protein: CASSYGLAGGPRDTDTQYF

V gene: TRBV2
D gene: -
clone size: -
CDR3 length: 16
J gene: TRBJ2-2
CDR3 DNA: TGTGCCAGCAAGGGGACCCTAGGTCTTGTCACCGGGGAGCTGTTTTTT
CDR3 protein: CASKGTLGLVTGELFF

V gene: TRBV20-1
D gene: -
clone size: -
CDR3 length: 11
J gene: TRBJ1-2
CDR3 DNA: TGCAGTGTCAAACACGGGGGGGGCTACACCTTC
CDR3 protein: CSVKHGGGYTF

V gene: TRBV20-1
D gene: TRBD2
clone size: many
CDR3 length: 13
J gene: TRBJ2-1
CDR3 DNA: TGCAGTGCCATCACCGGGACTAGGCAGGAGCAGTTCTTC
CDR3 protein: CSAITGTRQEQFF

V gene: TRBV29-1
D gene: -
clone size: few
CDR3 length: 13
J gene: TRBJ2-3
CDR3 DNA: TGCAGCGGATCGGATTTTAGCACAGATACGCAGTATTTT
CDR3 protein: CSGSDFSTDTQYF

V gene: TRBV5-1
D gene: TRBD2
clone size: few
CDR3 length: 15
J gene: TRBJ2-1
CDR3 DNA: TGCGCCAGCAGCGCCTCTAGCGGTTCCTACAATGAGCAGTTCTTC
CDR3 protein: CASSASSGSYNEQFF

V gene: TRBV5-1
D gene: TRBD2
clone size: many
CDR3 length: 16
J gene: TRBJ2-4
CDR3 DNA: TGCGCCAGCAGCTTGGGGCTAGCGGGAGGACAAAACATTCAGTACTTC
CDR3 protein: CASSLGLAGGQNIQYF

V gene: TRBV20-1
D gene: -
clone size: many
CDR3 length: 12
J gene: TRBJ2-7
CDR3 DNA: TGCAGTGCTAGAGCTTCCTTGAAGGAGCAGTACTTC
CDR3 protein: CSARASLKEQYF

V gene: TRBV5-5
D gene: TRBD1
clone size: few
CDR3 length: 15
J gene: TRBJ2-1
CDR3 DNA: TGTGCCAGCAGCTCTGGACAGGGGAATTACAATGAGCAGTTCTTC
CDR3 protein: CASSSGQGNYNEQFF

V gene: TRBV5-5
D gene: -
clone size: -
CDR3 length: 17
J gene: TRBJ1-5
CDR3 DNA: TGTGCCAGCAGCTCGGCCGGTCCACCCTATAGCAATCAGCCCCAGCATTTT
CDR3 protein: CASSSAGPPYSNQPQHF

V gene: TRBV7-9
D gene: -
clone size: few
CDR3 length: 14
J gene: TRBJ2-4
CDR3 DNA: TGTGCCAGCAGCTTGACGGGAGCGATTAACATTCAGTACTTC
CDR3 protein: CASSLTGAINIQYF

V gene: TRBV15
D gene: TRBD2
clone size: few
CDR3 length: 14
J gene: TRBJ2-1
CDR3 DNA: TGTGCCACCAGCCCGGGACTAATCTACAATGAGCAGTTCTTC
CDR3 protein: CATSPGLIYNEQFF

V gene: TRBV5-1
D gene: TRBD2
clone size: many
CDR3 length: 15
J gene: TRBJ2-1
CDR3 DNA: TGCGCCAGCAGCCGTAGCGGGAGGGCCTTGTATGAGCAGTTCTTC
CDR3 protein: CASSRSGRALYEQFF

V gene: TRBV5-1
D gene: -
clone size: many
CDR3 length: 16
J gene: TRBJ1-4
CDR3 DNA: TGCGCCAGCAGCTTGGGACAGTATCCAACTAATGAAAAACTGTTTTTT
CDR3 protein: CASSLGQYPTNEKLFF

V gene: TRBV15
D gene: TRBD2
clone size: few
CDR3 length: 14
J gene: TRBJ2-1
CDR3 DNA: TGTGCCACCAGCAGATTGGGACTAGGAAATGAGCAGTTCTTC
CDR3 protein: CATSRLGLGNEQFF

V gene: TRBV6-5
D gene: TRBD2
clone size: many
CDR3 length: 17
J gene: TRBJ2-5
CDR3 DNA: TGTGCCAGCAGTTACTCGCCCTTGAAGCGGGATAGGGAGACCCAGTACTTC
CDR3 protein: CASSYSPLKRDRETQYF

V gene: TRBV20-1
D gene: TRBD2
clone size: -
CDR3 length: 15
J gene: TRBJ2-2
CDR3 DNA: TGCAGTGCTAGAGTAGCGGGTTCGAACACCGGGGAGCTGTTTTTT
CDR3 protein: CSARVAGSNTGELFF